The 29 T cell receptor beta chains given below trace back to one sample, sequenced in a study of T-cell reconstitution after alpha-beta-depleted transplantation in children. Findings and caveats of the study: The main origin of T-cell counts and diversity one year after transplant was newly produced T cells.

These receptors' antigens are unknown. Preparation of the TCRbeta library used unique molecular identifiers. Using its own MiXCR run on the PCR reads, TCRdb lists one record per CDR3 protein. The sample consists of around 270,000 distinct CDR3 sequences, approximately 7.3% of them appearing once. This specimen was peripheral blood, taken 360 days after TCRalphabeta/CD19-depleted stem cell transplant. The receptors shown here come from a female patient under 10 years old who had a stem cell transplant for Fanconi anemia, so the T cells may come from the graft donor.

This sequence joins TRBV15 and TRBJ2-1, with D hard to call. There are 16 residues in the CDR3. The germline gives CDR1 LNHNV, CDR2 YYDKDF (reference sequence). V lost 0 bases to trimming and J lost 0 bases, with 9 bases between them. DNA of the CDR3: TGTGCCACCAGCAGAGACGGACCGAGCTCCTACAATGAGCAGTTCTTC. Amino acids: CATSRDGPSSYNEQFF.

This clonotype appeared many times. V is TRBV6-5 and J is TRBJ2-4; TRBD1 or TRBD2 may be the D gene (5 bases each). Trimming shortened V by 5 bases and J by 15 bases, and 17 bases separated the two germline ends. The CDR3 is 12 amino acids. From germline, CDR1 is MNHEY and CDR2 SVGAGI. CDR3: CASSAGAPLGYF. The CDR3 DNA is TGTGCCAGCAGTGCCGGGGCCCCGTTAGGGTACTTC.

There are many counts of this clonotype. The V gene is TRBV20-1, the J gene TRBJ2-5; D gene unclear. The V gene's germline CDR1 is DFQATT and CDR2 SNEGSKA (reference sequence). This CDR3 comprises 13 residues. The ends were cut back, 2 bases at V and 3 bases at J, with 10 bases in the middle. CDR3 in DNA: TGCAGTGCTAGATTGGGCCGGAAAGAGACCCAGTACTTC. It codes for CSARLGRKETQYF.

As to this clonotype: A much larger clone is a single base away; this may be a read error. Since the CDR3 does not end with the conserved phenylalanine or tryptophan, this likely comes from a read error. This sequence joins TRBV2 and TRBJ2-7; 7 positions match TRBD1. Germline loops: CDR1 SNHLY, CDR2 FYNNEI. The V and J ends lost 6 bases and 2 bases, in that order; junction bases with no gene match: 4. The CDR3 runs 13 residues. The chain's CDR3 is CASSDQGAYEQYL. For the CDR3, the DNA is TGTGCCAGCAGCGACCAGGGGGCCTACGAGCAGTACCTC.

This clonotype was found many times. V gene TRBV6-2 or TRBV6-3 combines with J gene TRBJ1-5, with a tentative D call TRBD1 (5 bases). The CDR3 contains 13 residues. CDR1 is MNHEY and CDR2 is SVGEGT in the germline V gene. V was trimmed by 8 bases and J by 6 bases, leaving 14 bases between them. CDR3 protein: CASHRGEGQPQHF. For the CDR3, the DNA is TGTGCCAGCCACAGAGGGGAGGGTCAGCCCCAGCATTTT.

This sequence joins TRBV5-1 and TRBJ2-3; D is perhaps TRBD2 (5 bases). Germline CDR1 is SGHRS and CDR2 is YFSETQ. The CDR3 has 14 residues. Trimming shortened V by 1 base and J by 1 base, and 7 bases separated the two germline ends. CDR3 region: CASSLSLGTDTQYF. In nucleotides, the CDR3 is TGCGCCAGCAGCTTGTCACTAGGCACAGATACGCAGTATTTT.

This clonotype was recorded at least ten times. The V gene is TRBV29-1, the J gene TRBJ1-1; D is ambiguous. The germline CDR1 and CDR2 sequences are SQVTM and ANQGSEA. V dropped 4 bases and J dropped 3 bases, with 9 bases sitting between them. The CDR3 length is 12 residues. The CDR3 sequence: CSVGWTDTEAFF. The CDR3 DNA sequence: TGCAGCGTTGGCTGGACGGACACTGAAGCTTTCTTT.

This clonotype was seen many times. The J gene is TRBJ1-2, the V gene TRBV3-1; D unclear. CDR1 is LGHDT, CDR2 YNNKEL, per germline (reference sequence). The V gene lost 3 bases and the J gene lost 2 bases, with 10 bases spanning the gap. The CDR3 contains 14 residues. This CDR3 reads CASSHEFLNYGYTF. Here the CDR3 DNA reads TGTGCCAGCAGCCACGAGTTTTTAAACTATGGCTACACCTTC. Full variable domain (remainder filled in from reference TRBV3-1 and TRBJ1-2): DTAVSQTPKYLVTQMGNDKSIKCEQNLGHDTMYWYKQDSKKFLKIMFSYNNKELIINETVPNRFSPKSPDKAHLNLHINSLELGDSAVYFCASSHEFLNYGYTFGSGTRLTVV.

With regard to this clonotype: Possible read error: a much larger clone is one base away. The chain combines TRBV28 with TRBJ1-5; 7 bases agree with TRBD1. The CDR3 has 16 amino acids. Germline lookup yields CDR1 MDHEN and CDR2 SYDVKM. For the CDR3, the DNA is TGTGCCATCAGTTTCCGGGGACAGACAACTTCTCAGCCCCAGCATTTT. It encodes CAISFRGQTTSQPQHF.

This clonotype showed up many times. The J gene is TRBJ1-1, the V gene TRBV19, with a tentative D call TRBD1 (6 bases). Germline CDR1 LNHDA, CDR2 SQIVND (reference sequence). The CDR3 length is 15 residues. V lost 0 bases to trimming and J lost 5 bases, with 13 bases between them. CDR3 nucleotides: TGTGCCAGTAGTATAGATGGGGGCCCGGTTACTGAAGCTTTCTTT. Its translation is CASSIDGGPVTEAFF.

V and J are TRBV7-9 and TRBJ2-7; 7 bases are a match to TRBD1. CDR3 length: 15 amino acids. V trimming: 5 bases; J trimming: 7 bases; junction bases outside the gene matches: 14. CDR1 and CDR2 (germline): SEHNR, FQNEAQ (reference sequence). In nucleotides, the CDR3 is TGTGCCAGCAGCCTAAGGGACAGCGGCCTGGGGGAGCAGTACGTC. This encodes CASSLRDSGLGEQYV.

Many counts were recorded for this clonotype. This CDR3 is CASSQAGVLTEAFF. The DNA of the CDR3 is TGTGCCAGCAGCCAAGCGGGGGTCCTCACTGAAGCTTTCTTT. The genes are TRBV14 and TRBJ1-1; the D gene is possibly TRBD1 (5 bases). V lost 1 base and J 4 bases, leaving 10 bases between the germline ends. The germline V gene encodes CDR1 SGHDN and CDR2 FVKESK. CDR3 size: 14 residues.

This clonotype was seen more than once but under ten times. The CDR3 loop is CASSLDRHRTGAQPQHF. CDR3 DNA: TGTGCCAGCAGCTTAGACCGCCATCGGACAGGGGCACAGCCCCAGCATTTT. The rearrangement joins TRBV11-2 to TRBJ1-5; TRBD1 matches at 9 bases. Germline V CDR1 and CDR2: SGHAT, FQNNGV. The CDR3 runs to 17 residues. J gave up 7 bases and V 0 bases, and 10 bases lay outside the gene matches.

This clonotype was found many times. The V gene is TRBV12-3 or TRBV12-4, the J gene TRBJ2-1; D may be TRBD1 (5 bases). CDR3 length: 14 residues. Trimming cost V 3 bases and J 7 bases, with 13 bases left between them. CDR3 DNA: TGTGCCAGCAGTTTCTTGGGCAGGGTAAATGAGCAGTTCTTC. It is translated as CASSFLGRVNEQFF.

The V call is TRBV4-3, the J call TRBJ2-7; 7 bases line up with TRBD1. V lost 3 bases to trimming and J lost 3 bases; unmatched junction nucleotides: 8. Germline V gives CDR1 LGHNA, CDR2 YSLEER. The CDR3 sequence is 15 residues long. The CDR3 DNA sequence: TGCGCCAGCAGCCAGCTGACAGGGAGTGGCTACGAGCAGTACTTC. Its translation is CASSQLTGSGYEQYF.

This clonotype was observed a few times. This chain connects TRBV28 to TRBJ2-7; 7 positions match TRBD2. CDR3 length equals 15 residues. Germline V CDR1 and CDR2: MDHEN, SYDVKM. Trimming cost V 7 bases and J 3 bases; bases outside gene matches: 12. The CDR3, as DNA: TGTGCCAGCACCGGGGCGGGGAGCGGGGTCTACGAGCAGTACTTC. Its protein is CASTGAGSGVYEQYF.

The chain has TRBV10-3 and TRBJ2-7; maybe TRBD2 (6 bases). CDR3 length equals 16 residues. Germline lookup yields CDR1 ENHRY and CDR2 SYGVKD. Trimming removed 6 bases from V and 1 base from J, with 19 bases in between. CDR3 sequence: CAIRSSRGEGSYEQYF. The CDR3 bases are TGTGCCATCAGAAGTTCACGCGGGGAAGGATCCTACGAGCAGTACTTC.

This clonotype was counted many times. V is TRBV4-2 and J is TRBJ2-1; D assignment may be TRBD1 or TRBD2 (7 bases each). CDR1 and CDR2 from the germline V gene are LGHNA and YNFKEQ. This CDR3 has 18 amino acids. V lost 0 bases and J 4 bases, leaving 19 bases between the germline ends. DNA of the CDR3: TGTGCCAGCAGCCAAGACAGGGGGGGGGACTCTAAATACAATGAGCAGTTCTTC. Protein: CASSQDRGGDSKYNEQFF.

The gene calls are TRBV20-1 and TRBJ1-4; D ambiguous. Trimming took 3 bases from V and 0 from J, leaving 5 bases between them. Germline V lookup: CDR1 DFQATT, CDR2 SNEGSKA (reference sequence). The CDR3 contains 13 residues. The chain's CDR3 is CSARDATNEKLFF. The DNA for the CDR3 is TGCAGTGCTAGGGATGCAACTAATGAAAAACTGTTTTTT.

The chain combines TRBV5-1 with TRBJ2-7; 10 nucleotides line up with TRBD1. Germline V gene lookup returns CDR1 SGHRS and CDR2 YFSETQ. Losses at the gene ends were 5 bases for V and 2 bases for J; bases not matched to a gene: 7. The CDR3 is 15 residues long. CDR3 loop: CASRFGTGATYEQYF. In DNA, the CDR3 is TGCGCCAGCAGATTTGGGACAGGGGCAACCTACGAGCAGTACTTC.

The chain has TRBV20-1 and TRBJ2-1, with 13 bases matching TRBD2. Germline loops: CDR1 DFQATT, CDR2 SNEGSKA (reference sequence). The CDR3 has 16 residues. After removal of 3 bases from V and 10 bases from J, the junction contained 12 bases not matched to a gene. The CDR3 bases are TGCAGTGCTAGGGTTTGGGGGACTAGCGGGGAGGAAGAGCAGTTCTTC. This sequence encodes CSARVWGTSGEEEQFF.

There are a few counts of this clonotype. CDR3 in amino acids: CASSPRQVLGEISFHEQYF. The DNA of the CDR3 is TGTGCCAGCTCACCACGCCAAGTACTGGGGGAGATCTCGTTTCACGAGCAGTACTTC. The J gene is TRBJ2-7, the V gene TRBV18; the D gene could be TRBD1 or TRBD2 (5 bases each). Trimming shortened V by 1 base and J by 5 bases, and 27 bases separated the two germline ends. The CDR3 is 19 amino acids. The germline CDR1 and CDR2 sequences are KGHSH and LQKENI.

This clonotype came up a few times. V usage is TRBV5-1 and J usage is TRBJ2-3, with TRBD2 as a possible D gene (7 bases). With 0 bases removed from V and 4 bases from J, the gap between germline ends came to 15 bases. There are 16 residues in the CDR3. From germline, CDR1 is SGHRS and CDR2 YFSETQ. CDR3 bases: TGCGCCAGCAGCTTGGCCCCTCTGGGGGGGCCAGATACGCAGTATTTT. It yields the protein CASSLAPLGGPDTQYF.

This clonotype came up a few times. The chain has TRBV5-1 and TRBJ2-3; D is tentatively TRBD1 or TRBD2 (6 bases each). Germline V CDR1 and CDR2: SGHRS, YFSETQ. The length of the CDR3 is 16 residues. Deletions cut 4 bases from V and 5 bases from J, with 20 bases between. CDR3 sequence: CASSLTRGRFGDTQYF. In DNA, the CDR3 is TGCGCCAGCAGCCTCACTCGGGGGCGCTTCGGAGATACGCAGTATTTT.

This clonotype was seen only a few times. The chain combines TRBV29-1 with TRBJ1-2; 8 positions match TRBD1. Germline V CDR1 and CDR2: SQVTM, ANQGSEA. This CDR3 region has 12 residues. V was pared by 6 bases and J by 10 bases, with 10 bases of the junction left unmatched. Here the CDR3 DNA reads TGCAGCGTCGCTAATCAGGGGGCAGACTACACCTTC. Protein: CSVANQGADYTF.

This clonotype was detected a few times. The chain has TRBV5-6 and TRBJ2-4; TRBD1 might be the D (5 bases). From germline, CDR1 is SGHDT and CDR2 YYEEEE. This CDR3 is 15 amino acids long. The germline V and J ends were trimmed by 2 bases and 11 bases, with 20 bases remaining between them. CDR3 sequence: CASSFLTDIPLLQYF. The CDR3 bases are TGTGCCAGCAGCTTTCTTACGGACATTCCCCTCCTTCAGTACTTC.

This clonotype was counted a few times. CDR3 nucleotides: TGTGCCAGCAGGGGTCCGGGACAGCTAGCCAAAAACATTCAGTACTTC. Protein sequence: CASRGPGQLAKNIQYF. J is TRBJ2-4 and V is TRBV2, with TRBD1 identical over 7 bases. Germline V lookup: CDR1 SNHLY, CDR2 FYNNEI. The CDR3 length is 16 residues. With V trimmed by 6 bases and J by 0 bases, 8 bases remained unmatched. The full variable domain, with the rest looked up from reference TRBV2 and TRBJ2-4, is EPEVTQTPSHQVTQMGQEVILRCVPISNHLYFYWYRQILGQKVEFLVSFYNNEISEKSEIFDDQFSVERPDGSNFTLKIRSTKLEDSAMYFCASRGPGQLAKNIQYFGAGTRLSVL.

This clonotype was found a few times. V and J are TRBV27 and TRBJ2-1, with 8 bases matching TRBD2. Trimming took 3 bases from V and 6 from J; bases not matched to a gene: 13. CDR3 length equals 17 residues. Germline V gene data show CDR1 as MNHEY and CDR2 as SMNVEV (reference sequence). The CDR3 DNA sequence: TGTGCCAGCAGTTTCCAATTCACTAGCGGAGCCCCCAATGAGCAGTTCTTC. It specifies CASSFQFTSGAPNEQFF.

V is TRBV9 and J is TRBJ1-5; D ambiguous. V was cut by 7 bases and J by 3 bases, with 23 bases left in between. The CDR3 totals 17 residues. CDR1 is SGDLS, CDR2 YYNGEE, per germline. The CDR3 DNA sequence: TGTGCCAGCCCTCCGTATCCGCGTGGGGTCTTCAATCAGCCCCAGCATTTT. This translates into CASPPYPRGVFNQPQHF.